The clone carrying this T cell receptor (beta chain) occurred a few times. This sample was included in a study of T-cell reconstitution after alpha-beta-depleted transplantation in children. A library of TCRbeta sequences, prepared with unique molecular identifiers, was generated. TCRdb called the PCR reads again in MiXCR, with one record for every CDR3 protein. The sample has 450,000 to 550,000 distinct CDR3 sequences, over 10% seen once. This CDR3 is built from 14 residues. V lost 11 bases and J lost 0; bases outside the gene matches: 5. The genes are TRBV12-3 or TRBV12-4 and TRBJ2-1; 9 bases map to TRBD2. This receptor was taken from a female patient aged 2-9 years who had a stem cell transplant for aplastic anemia, so the T cells may come from the graft donor. This material consisted of PBMCs, mostly from graft donor cells, taken 180 days after TCRalphabeta/CD19-depleted stem cell transplant. The CDR3 bases are TGTGCCTGCGGGGGGGAGGTCTCCTACAATGAGCAGTTCTTC. It is translated as CACGGEVSYNEQFF.